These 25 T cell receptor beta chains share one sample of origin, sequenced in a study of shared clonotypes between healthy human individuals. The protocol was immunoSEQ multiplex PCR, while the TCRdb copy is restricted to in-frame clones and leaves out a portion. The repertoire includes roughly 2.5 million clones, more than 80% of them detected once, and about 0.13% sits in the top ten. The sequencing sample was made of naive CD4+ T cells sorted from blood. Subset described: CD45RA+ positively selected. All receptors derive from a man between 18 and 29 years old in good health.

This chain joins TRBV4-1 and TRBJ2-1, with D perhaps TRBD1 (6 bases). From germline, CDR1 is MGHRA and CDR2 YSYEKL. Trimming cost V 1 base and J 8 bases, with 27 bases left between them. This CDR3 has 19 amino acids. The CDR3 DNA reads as TGCGCCAGCAGCCAAGGGATGGGGGCTAGCATCAAGTTCTATGATGAGCAGTTCTTC. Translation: CASSQGMGASIKFYDEQFF.

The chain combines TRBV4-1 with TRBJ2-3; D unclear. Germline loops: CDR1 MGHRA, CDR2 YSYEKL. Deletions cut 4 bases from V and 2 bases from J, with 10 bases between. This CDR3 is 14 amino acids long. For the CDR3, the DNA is TGCGCCAGCAGCCTGGCCAGGTACACAGATACGCAGTATTTT. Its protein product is CASSLARYTDTQYF.

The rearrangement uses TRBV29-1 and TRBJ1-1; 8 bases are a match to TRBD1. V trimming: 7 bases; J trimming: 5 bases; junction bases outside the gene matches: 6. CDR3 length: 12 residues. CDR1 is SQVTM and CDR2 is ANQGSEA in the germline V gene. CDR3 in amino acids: CSGMTGETEAFF. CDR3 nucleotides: TGCAGCGGGATGACAGGGGAGACTGAAGCTTTCTTT.

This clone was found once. The CDR3 DNA follows: TGCGCCAGCAGCTTGTTAGCGGGGTACTCCTACGAGCAGTACTTC. It codes for CASSLLAGYSYEQYF. The chain joins TRBV5-1 to TRBJ2-7, with 8 bases matching TRBD2. Unmatched junction bases numbered 3, after V lost 1 base and J lost 0 bases. CDR1 is SGHRS and CDR2 is YFSETQ in the germline V gene. This CDR3 is 15 amino acids long. The full variable domain, completed using reference TRBV5-1 and TRBJ2-7, is KAGVTQTPRYLIKTRGQQVTLSCSPISGHRSVSWYQQTPGQGLQFLFEYFSETQRNKGNFPGRFSGRQFSNSRSEMNVSTLELGDSALYLCASSLLAGYSYEQYFGPGTRLTVT.

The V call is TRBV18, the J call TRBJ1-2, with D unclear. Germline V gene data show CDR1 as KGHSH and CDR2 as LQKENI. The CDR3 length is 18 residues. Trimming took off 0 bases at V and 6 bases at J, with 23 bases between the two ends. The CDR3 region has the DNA TGTGCCAGCTCACCACCGAAGTCTAATTATTTAGGTGGGGATGGCTACACCTTC. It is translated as CASSPPKSNYLGGDGYTF.

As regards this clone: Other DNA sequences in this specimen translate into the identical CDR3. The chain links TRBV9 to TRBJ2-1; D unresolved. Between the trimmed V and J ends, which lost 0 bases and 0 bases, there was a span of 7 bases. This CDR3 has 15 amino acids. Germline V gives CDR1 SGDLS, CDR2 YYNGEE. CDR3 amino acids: CASSVGASSYNEQFF. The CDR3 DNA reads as TGTGCCAGCAGCGTAGGGGCTAGCTCCTACAATGAGCAGTTCTTC. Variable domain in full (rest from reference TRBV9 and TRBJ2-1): DSGVTQTPKHLITATGQRVTLRCSPRSGDLSVYWYQQSLDQGLQFLIQYYNGEERAKGNILERFSAQQFPDLHSELNLSSLELGDSALYFCASSVGASSYNEQFFGPGTRLTVL.

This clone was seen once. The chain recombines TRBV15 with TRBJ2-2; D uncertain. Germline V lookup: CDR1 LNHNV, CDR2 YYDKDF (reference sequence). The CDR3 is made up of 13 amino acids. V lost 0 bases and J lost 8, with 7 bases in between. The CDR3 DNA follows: TGTGCCACCAGCAGAGATAATGTAGGGGAGCTGTTTTTT. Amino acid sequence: CATSRDNVGELFF.

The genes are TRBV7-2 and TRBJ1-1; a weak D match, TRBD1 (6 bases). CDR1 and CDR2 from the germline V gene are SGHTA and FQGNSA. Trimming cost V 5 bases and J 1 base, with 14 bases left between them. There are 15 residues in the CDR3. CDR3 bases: TGTGCCAGCAGCCGGCAGGGGCTGGCGAACACTGAAGCTTTCTTT. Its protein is CASSRQGLANTEAFF.

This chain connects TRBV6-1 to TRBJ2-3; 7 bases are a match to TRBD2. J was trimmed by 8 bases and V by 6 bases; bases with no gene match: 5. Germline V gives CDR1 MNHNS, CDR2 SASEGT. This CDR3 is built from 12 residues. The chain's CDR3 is CASRTSVGTQYF. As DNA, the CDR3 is TGTGCCAGCAGAACTAGCGTCGGTACGCAGTATTTT.

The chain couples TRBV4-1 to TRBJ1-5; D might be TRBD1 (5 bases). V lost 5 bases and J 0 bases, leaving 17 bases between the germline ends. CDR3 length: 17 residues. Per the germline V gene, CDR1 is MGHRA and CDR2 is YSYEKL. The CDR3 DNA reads TGCGCCAGCAGCACGACCCCCAGGGAACTTAGCAATCAGCCCCAGCATTTT. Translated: CASSTTPRELSNQPQHF.

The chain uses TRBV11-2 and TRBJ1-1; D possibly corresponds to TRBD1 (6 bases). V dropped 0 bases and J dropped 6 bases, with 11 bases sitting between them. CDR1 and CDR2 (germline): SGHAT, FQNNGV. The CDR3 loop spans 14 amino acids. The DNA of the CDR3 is TGTGCCAGCAGCTTAGATGCGGGGGCGGCTGAAGCTTTCTTT. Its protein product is CASSLDAGAAEAFF.

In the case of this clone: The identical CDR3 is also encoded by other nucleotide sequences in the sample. The CDR3 is CASSLISTDTQYF. In DNA form, the CDR3 reads TGTGCCAGCAGCTTAATTTCGACAGATACGCAGTATTTT. The chain combines TRBV7-9 with TRBJ2-3; no clear D gene. The length of the CDR3 is 13 residues. Germline-derived CDR1 and CDR2 are SEHNR and FQNEAQ (reference sequence). Trimming removed 2 bases at V and 3 bases at J, with 6 bases between.

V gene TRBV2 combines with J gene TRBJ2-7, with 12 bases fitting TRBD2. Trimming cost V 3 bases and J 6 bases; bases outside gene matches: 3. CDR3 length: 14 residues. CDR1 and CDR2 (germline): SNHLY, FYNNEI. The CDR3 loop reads CASSDRTSGTEQYF. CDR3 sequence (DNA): TGTGCCAGCAGTGACCGGACTAGCGGGACCGAGCAGTACTTC. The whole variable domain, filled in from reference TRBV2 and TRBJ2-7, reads EPEVTQTPSHQVTQMGQEVILRCVPISNHLYFYWYRQILGQKVEFLVSFYNNEISEKSEIFDDQFSVERPDGSNFTLKIRSTKLEDSAMYFCASSDRTSGTEQYFGPGTRLTVT.

The CDR3 region is CAIRGTGPAYEQYF. As DNA, the CDR3 is TGTGCCATCAGGGGGACAGGTCCAGCCTACGAGCAGTACTTC. This sequence joins TRBV10-3 and TRBJ2-7; 8 bases agree with TRBD1. CDR3 size: 14 residues. The germline gives CDR1 ENHRY, CDR2 SYGVKD. V shed 6 bases, J shed 2 bases, and the junction held 6 bases outside the gene matches.

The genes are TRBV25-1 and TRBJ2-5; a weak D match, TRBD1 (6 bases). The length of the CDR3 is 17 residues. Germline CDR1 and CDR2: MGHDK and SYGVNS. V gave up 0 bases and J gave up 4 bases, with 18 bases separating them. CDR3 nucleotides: TGTGCCAGCAGTGAATACCAAAACCCGAGGACAGCAGAGACCCAGTACTTC. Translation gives CASSEYQNPRTAETQYF.

CDR3 in DNA: TGTGCCAGCAGCTTAGCGCACCACTCTGGAAACACCATATATTTT. Translated: CASSLAHHSGNTIYF. V is TRBV7-8 and J is TRBJ1-3; D is unclear. Trimming cost V 0 bases and J 0 bases, with 6 bases left between them. The germline V gene encodes CDR1 SGHVS and CDR2 FQNEAQ. This CDR3 comprises 15 residues.

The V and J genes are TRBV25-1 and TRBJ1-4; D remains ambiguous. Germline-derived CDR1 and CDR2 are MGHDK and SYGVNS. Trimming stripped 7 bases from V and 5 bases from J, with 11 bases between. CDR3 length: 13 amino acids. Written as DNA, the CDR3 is TGTGCCAGCAATGGACGGGTAAATGAAAAACTGTTTTTT. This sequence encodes CASNGRVNEKLFF.

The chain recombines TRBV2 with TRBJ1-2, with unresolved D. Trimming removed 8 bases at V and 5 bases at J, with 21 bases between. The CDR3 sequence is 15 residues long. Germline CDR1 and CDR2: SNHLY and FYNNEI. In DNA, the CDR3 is TGTGCCAGCCTACCCCGTCGGGAGAGTTTTTATGGCTACACCTTC. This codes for CASLPRRESFYGYTF. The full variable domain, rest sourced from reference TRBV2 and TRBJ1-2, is EPEVTQTPSHQVTQMGQEVILRCVPISNHLYFYWYRQILGQKVEFLVSFYNNEISEKSEIFDDQFSVERPDGSNFTLKIRSTKLEDSAMYFCASLPRRESFYGYTFGSGTRLTVV.

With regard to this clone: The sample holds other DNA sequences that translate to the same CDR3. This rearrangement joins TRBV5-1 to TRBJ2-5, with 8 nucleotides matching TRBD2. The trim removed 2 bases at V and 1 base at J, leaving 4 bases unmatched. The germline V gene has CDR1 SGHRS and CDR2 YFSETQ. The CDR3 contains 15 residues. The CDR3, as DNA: TGCGCCAGCAGCTTCAGCGGGGGCGGCCAAGAGACCCAGTACTTC. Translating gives CASSFSGGGQETQYF.

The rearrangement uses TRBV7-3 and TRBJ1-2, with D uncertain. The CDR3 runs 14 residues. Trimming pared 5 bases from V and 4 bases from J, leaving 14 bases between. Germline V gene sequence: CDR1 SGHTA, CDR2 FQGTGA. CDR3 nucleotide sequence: TGTGCCAGCAGCATGGAACCAGGCAGCTATGGCTACACCTTC. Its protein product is CASSMEPGSYGYTF.

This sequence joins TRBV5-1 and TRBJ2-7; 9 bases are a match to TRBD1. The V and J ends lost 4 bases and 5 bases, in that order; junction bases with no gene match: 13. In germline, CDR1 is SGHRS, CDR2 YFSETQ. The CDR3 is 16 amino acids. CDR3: CASSVGDRALFHEQYF. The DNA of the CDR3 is TGCGCCAGCAGCGTTGGGGACAGGGCCCTCTTCCACGAGCAGTACTTC. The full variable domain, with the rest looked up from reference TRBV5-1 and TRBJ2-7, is KAGVTQTPRYLIKTRGQQVTLSCSPISGHRSVSWYQQTPGQGLQFLFEYFSETQRNKGNFPGRFSGRQFSNSRSEMNVSTLELGDSALYLCASSVGDRALFHEQYFGPGTRLTVT.

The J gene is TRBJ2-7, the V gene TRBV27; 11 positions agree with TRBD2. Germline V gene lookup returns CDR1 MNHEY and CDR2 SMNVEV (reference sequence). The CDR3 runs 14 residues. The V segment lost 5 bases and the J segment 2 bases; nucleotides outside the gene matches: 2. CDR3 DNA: TGTGCCAGCAGTCGACTAGCGGGGCCCTACGAGCAGTACTTC. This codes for CASSRLAGPYEQYF.

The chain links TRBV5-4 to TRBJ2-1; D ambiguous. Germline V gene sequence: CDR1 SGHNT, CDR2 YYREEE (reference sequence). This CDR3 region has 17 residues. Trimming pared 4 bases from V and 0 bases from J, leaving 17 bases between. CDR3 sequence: CASSTDGLASSYNEQFF. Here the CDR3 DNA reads TGTGCCAGCAGCACCGACGGATTAGCCAGCTCCTACAATGAGCAGTTCTTC.

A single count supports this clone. CDR3 in amino acids: CAGRQGASGELFF. The CDR3 DNA is TGTGCCGGACGACAGGGTGCGAGCGGGGAGCTGTTTTTT. The chain has TRBV6-1 and TRBJ2-2; 7 bases match TRBD1. V lost 11 bases and J lost 7; bases outside the gene matches: 10. Germline values: CDR1 MNHNS, CDR2 SASEGT. The CDR3 totals 13 residues.

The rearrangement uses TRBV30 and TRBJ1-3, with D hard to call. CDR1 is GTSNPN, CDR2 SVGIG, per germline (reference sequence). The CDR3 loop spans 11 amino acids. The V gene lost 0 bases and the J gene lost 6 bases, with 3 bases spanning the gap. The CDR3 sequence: CAWSVPNTIYF. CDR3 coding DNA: TGTGCCTGGAGTGTACCAAACACCATATATTTT.